These 30 T cell receptor beta chains originate from one sample sequenced in a study of CD8+CD57+ T cells in acquired aplastic anemia. The authors sequenced patients whose flow cytometry had shown CD8+CD57+ cell expansion. Profiles of TCR beta VDJ and CDR3 were generated from a genomic DNA template. TCRdb itself ran the reads through MiXCR, one entry per CDR3 protein. The table lists approximately 470,000 distinct CDR3 sequences, over 25% of them singletons. Sequencing was done on a sample of sorted CD4+, CD8+, or CD8+CD57+ T cells (not recorded which) from PBMCs. These receptors were collected from a human donor with aplastic anemia.

V usage is TRBV28 and J usage is TRBJ1-6; no clear D. Germline assignment: CDR1 MDHEN and CDR2 SYDVKM. V gave up 8 bases and J gave up 0 bases, with 11 bases separating them. The CDR3 has 15 amino acids. The CDR3 DNA reads TGTGCCAGCGCAGGTGGGAGCTCCTATAATTCACCCCTCCACTTT. Translated: CASAGGSSYNSPLHF. Based on the CDR3 plus reference TRBV28 and TRBJ1-6, the full variable domain is DVKVTQSSRYLVKRTGEKVFLECVQDMDHENMFWYRQDPGLGLRLIYFSYDVKMKEKGDIPEGYSVSREKKERFSLILESASTNQTSMYLCASAGGSSYNSPLHFGNGTRLTVT.

Ten or more counts support this clonotype. The chain joins TRBV19 to TRBJ1-2, with D possibly being TRBD1 (6 bases). The CDR3 has 15 amino acids. V lost 7 bases, J lost 2 bases, and 17 bases lay in between. Germline assignment: CDR1 LNHDA and CDR2 SQIVND (reference sequence). CDR3 bases: TGTGCCAGTACTAGGGACACCAAAGTGAACTATGGCTACACCTTC. Protein sequence: CASTRDTKVNYGYTF.

This chain uses TRBV19 with TRBJ2-7; 7 bases map to TRBD1. After removal of 0 bases from V and 0 bases from J, the junction contained 2 bases not matched to a gene. CDR3 length equals 15 residues. Germline V gives CDR1 LNHDA, CDR2 SQIVND (reference sequence). The CDR3, as DNA: TGTGCCAGTAGTATAGACAGGGACAGCTCCTACGAGCAGTACTTC. Translation gives CASSIDRDSSYEQYF.

Ten or more counts support this clonotype. The chain couples TRBV2 to TRBJ2-1, with D perhaps matching TRBD2 (5 bases). V lost 6 bases to trimming and J lost 5 bases, with 14 bases between them. The CDR3 extends over 14 amino acids. Germline CDR1 and CDR2: SNHLY and FYNNEI. CDR3 sequence reads: CASRRMDSHNEQFF. The CDR3 DNA follows: TGTGCCAGCAGGCGCATGGACTCGCACAATGAGCAGTTCTTC.

With respect to this clonotype: The CDR3 does not close with the conserved phenylalanine or tryptophan, likely indicating a read error. Because the CDR3's place on the DNA is in doubt, the DNA is left out and the CDR3 is given as listed by TCRdb. V and J are TRBV10-3 and TRBJ1-6; the D segment call TRBD1 is taken from the table without a DNA check. The CDR3 totals 8 residues, both ends included. Looked up from germline, CDR1 is ENHRY and CDR2 is SYGVKD. The CDR3 is CANLRDTS.

At least ten counts were recorded for this clonotype. The genes are TRBV2 and TRBJ2-5, with 11 bases that match TRBD2. This CDR3 comprises 13 residues. After removal of 8 bases from V and 5 bases from J, the junction contained 4 bases not matched to a gene. Germline CDR1 SNHLY, CDR2 FYNNEI. CDR3 in amino acids: CASGWTSGETQYF. The CDR3 DNA reads TGTGCCAGCGGATGGACTAGCGGGGAGACCCAGTACTTC.

In the case of this clonotype: Germline is not matched at one junction end, which may reflect a read error. This chain connects TRBV7-2 to TRBJ1-2; no clear D. The germline CDR1 and CDR2 sequences are SGHTA and FQGNSA. The CDR3 covers 13 residues. This CDR3 reads CASSQDRQYGYTF. The DNA of the CDR3 is TGCGCCAGCAGCCAAGATCGGCAGTATGGCTACACCTTC.

The CDR3 sequence is CASSTTGRKETQYF. The DNA of the CDR3 is TGTGCCAGCAGTACCACGGGACGGAAAGAGACCCAGTACTTC. The rearrangement joins TRBV6-2 or TRBV6-3 to TRBJ2-5, with D perhaps matching TRBD1 or TRBD2 (5 bases each). Germline CDR1 and CDR2: MNHEY and SVGEGT. With 5 bases removed from V and 3 bases from J, the gap between germline ends came to 13 bases. This CDR3 is 14 amino acids long.

The table lists this clonotype with many counts. V gene TRBV20-1 combines with J gene TRBJ1-6, with 8 bases that match TRBD1. Germline CDR1 is DFQATT and CDR2 is SNEGSKA (reference sequence). This CDR3 has 13 residues. J gave up 8 bases and V 5 bases, and 5 bases lay outside the gene matches. In nucleotides, the CDR3 is TGCAGTGCTCCCGGGACAGGAGATTCACCCCTCCACTTT. Translation gives CSAPGTGDSPLHF.

V and J are TRBV29-1 and TRBJ2-5; the match to TRBD2 covers 10 bases. This CDR3 is built from 15 residues. V shed 6 bases, J shed 5 bases, and the junction held 12 bases outside the gene matches. In germline, CDR1 is SQVTM, CDR2 ANQGSEA. The CDR3 loop is CSVAIAGGEAETQYF. Written as DNA, the CDR3 is TGCAGCGTCGCAATAGCGGGGGGCGAGGCGGAGACCCAGTACTTC.

This clonotype was recorded a few times. A read error is possible here, since a much larger clone lies one base away. The chain carries TRBV10-2 and TRBJ1-1, with a tentative D call TRBD1 (5 bases). The CDR3 spans 13 residues. CDR1 and CDR2 (germline): WSHSY, SAAADI. This CDR3 reads CASGQGTNTEGFF. CDR3 nucleotide sequence: TGCGCCAGCGGTCAGGGCACGAACACTGAAGGTTTCTTT.

This clonotype came up many times. An end of the junction does not agree with germline; a read error may underlie this. This rearrangement joins TRBV20-1 to TRBJ1-5; D perhaps matches TRBD1 (5 bases). Germline CDR1 and CDR2: DFQATT and SNEGSKA (reference sequence). The CDR3 spans 15 residues. This CDR3 is CSAIRPGAGSSPQQF. The CDR3 nucleotides read TGCAGTGCCATACGTCCCGGGGCCGGGTCATCGCCCCAGCAATTT.

The chain recombines TRBV10-3 with TRBJ2-1; 7 bases match TRBD1. CDR1 is ENHRY, CDR2 SYGVKD, per germline. J gave up 5 bases and V 2 bases, and 3 bases lay outside the gene matches. The CDR3 consists of 14 residues. The CDR3 spells CAISERTGDNEQFF. In DNA form, the CDR3 reads TGTGCCATCAGTGAGCGGACAGGCGACAATGAGCAGTTCTTC.

This clonotype was counted ten times or more. The chain couples TRBV7-8 to TRBJ2-5; D might be TRBD1 or TRBD2, each matching 6 bases. This CDR3 spans 13 amino acids. Per the germline V gene, CDR1 is SGHVS and CDR2 is FQNEAQ. The V end was cut by 3 bases, the J end by 5 bases, with 10 bases between. Written as DNA, the CDR3 is TGTGCCAGCAGCTTGGAGGGGGTTGAGACCCAGTACTTC. Its protein is CASSLEGVETQYF.

The chain recombines TRBV5-1 with TRBJ2-3, with 7 bases identical to TRBD2. Germline assignment: CDR1 SGHRS and CDR2 YFSETQ. The V segment lost 3 bases and the J segment 1 base; nucleotides outside the gene matches: 2. The CDR3 is 14 amino acids. The CDR3 bases are TGCGCCAGCAGCTCCCTAGCGGGCACAGATACGCAGTATTTT. This codes for CASSSLAGTDTQYF.

This sequence joins TRBV11-2 and TRBJ2-1; D perhaps matches TRBD2 (7 bases). The CDR3 length is 13 residues. Germline loops: CDR1 SGHAT, CDR2 FQNNGV. V lost 2 bases to trimming and J lost 8 bases, with 10 bases between them. CDR3 sequence (DNA): TGTGCCAGCAGCTTAAGGGGGGGCTATGAGCAGTTCTTC. Translated, it gives CASSLRGGYEQFF.

This clonotype was observed at least ten times. The V call is TRBV20-1, the J call TRBJ2-7; 11 nucleotides line up with TRBD2. Unmatched junction bases numbered 9, after V lost 6 bases and J lost 2 bases. The germline CDR1 and CDR2 sequences are DFQATT and SNEGSKA (reference sequence). The length of the CDR3 is 15 residues. For the CDR3, the DNA is TGCAGTGCCAAGGCCGGGACTAGCGGAACCTACGAGCAGTACTTC. This translates into CSAKAGTSGTYEQYF.

This clonotype was detected many times. The chain is built from TRBV7-3 and TRBJ2-3; no firm D call. V was pared by 1 base and J by 5 bases, with 4 bases between. The germline V gene encodes CDR1 SGHTA and CDR2 FQGTGA. CDR3 length: 12 amino acids. The CDR3 loop is CASSLMGDTQYF. For the CDR3, the DNA is TGTGCCAGCAGCTTAATGGGAGATACGCAGTATTTT.

This clonotype was picked up many times. V is TRBV2 and J is TRBJ1-4; D gene uncertain. V shed 6 bases and J shed 8 bases, with 13 bases lying between them. The V gene's germline CDR1 is SNHLY and CDR2 FYNNEI. The CDR3 runs 13 residues. The CDR3 sequence is CASSARVVEKLFF. DNA for the CDR3: TGTGCCAGCAGCGCTCGGGTTGTCGAAAAACTGTTTTTT.

As concerns this clonotype: This may be a read error: a much more frequent sequence differs by one nucleotide. The chain combines TRBV19 with TRBJ2-2; tentatively, D is TRBD1 or TRBD2 (6 bases each). V lost 4 bases to trimming and J lost 6 bases, with 12 bases between them. Germline assignment: CDR1 LNHDA and CDR2 SQIVND (reference sequence). This CDR3 contains 14 residues. CDR3 protein: CASSTGARPGELFF. CDR3 in DNA: TGTGCCAGTAGTACGGGGGCCCGTCCCGGGGAGCTGTTTTTT. Combining the CDR3 with reference TRBV19 and TRBJ2-2 gives the whole variable domain DGGITQSPKYLFRKEGQNVTLSCEQNLNHDAMYWYRQDPGQGLRLIYYSQIVNDFQKGDIAEGYSVSREKKESFPLTVTSAQKNPTAFYLCASSTGARPGELFFGEGSRLTVL.

This clonotype is a singleton in its sample. J is TRBJ2-7 and V is TRBV6-5, with 8 bases lining up with TRBD2. V lost 4 bases and J lost 0; bases outside the gene matches: 5. The V gene's germline CDR1 is MNHEY and CDR2 SVGAGI. CDR3 size: 15 residues. The CDR3, as DNA: TGTGCCAGCAGTTTGTGGACTAGCCTCTCCTACGAGCAGTACTTC. It codes for CASSLWTSLSYEQYF.

This clonotype was observed a handful of times. DNA for the CDR3: TGCGCCAGCAGCTTGGTGGGGGACCAAGAGACCCAGTACTTC. This encodes CASSLVGDQETQYF. V is TRBV5-1 and J is TRBJ2-5; either TRBD1 or TRBD2 may fit D (5 bases each). The CDR3 loop spans 14 amino acids. The ends were cut back, 0 bases at V and 0 bases at J, with 6 bases in the middle. Germline-derived CDR1 and CDR2 are SGHRS and YFSETQ.

This clonotype was seen many times. The chain employs TRBV7-2 and TRBJ2-7, with D perhaps TRBD1 (5 bases). V lost 1 base to trimming and J lost 6 bases, with 10 bases between them. There are 13 residues in the CDR3. Germline lookup yields CDR1 SGHTA and CDR2 FQGNSA. For the CDR3, the DNA is TGTGCCAGCAGCTTAGAGGGGCAGGGCGAGCAGTACTTC. It codes for CASSLEGQGEQYF.

CDR3 loop: CASSLESTGQYF. DNA of the CDR3: TGTGCCAGCAGCTTAGAAAGTACGGGACAGTACTTC. This rearrangement joins TRBV7-2 to TRBJ2-7; maybe TRBD2 (5 bases). The CDR3 is 12 residues long. V was shortened by 1 base and J by 10 bases, with 11 bases between the two germline ends. CDR1 is SGHTA and CDR2 is FQGNSA in the germline V gene.

This clonotype was observed many times. This rearrangement joins TRBV2 to TRBJ1-1; unclear D gene. The CDR3 is made up of 15 amino acids. The germline CDR1 and CDR2 sequences are SNHLY and FYNNEI. The V end was cut by 6 bases, the J end by 1 base, with 15 bases between. CDR3 sequence (DNA): TGTGCCAGCAGACAAAACGTGGGTGGGAACACTGAAGCTTTCTTT. It is translated as CASRQNVGGNTEAFF.

This clonotype was counted many times. The rearrangement links TRBV2 to TRBJ1-4; 7 nucleotides match TRBD1. J lost 7 bases, V lost 5 bases, and 4 bases had no gene match. The germline CDR1 and CDR2 sequences are SNHLY and FYNNEI. The CDR3 is 13 residues long. CDR3 coding DNA: TGTGCCAGCAGTCAACAGGGGAGTGAAAAACTGTTTTTT. The encoded protein is CASSQQGSEKLFF.

The J gene is TRBJ1-2, the V gene TRBV12-3 or TRBV12-4, with 7 bases aligning to TRBD1. This CDR3 has 14 amino acids. V lost 3 bases to trimming and J lost 2 bases; unmatched junction nucleotides: 3. As DNA, the CDR3 is TGTGCCAGCAGTTTTGGACAGGTGAACTATGGCTACACCTTC. It specifies CASSFGQVNYGYTF.

As regards this clonotype: The germline gene is not matched at one end of the junction; a read error may be the cause. The rearrangement links TRBV7-9 to TRBJ2-5; D unresolved. The CDR3 runs 13 residues. Per germline, CDR1 SEHNR and CDR2 FQNEAQ (reference sequence). The CDR3 reads CASSFGRQETRYF. Here the CDR3 DNA reads TGTGCCAGCAGCTTCGGAAGGCAAGAGACCCGGTACTTC.

There are many counts of this clonotype. V is TRBV29-1 and J is TRBJ1-2; 7 nucleotides match TRBD1. The CDR3 runs 13 residues. V gave up 7 bases and J gave up 8 bases; unmatched junction bases: 13. The V gene's germline CDR1 is SQVTM and CDR2 ANQGSEA. The CDR3 DNA is TGCAGCGACCTAAAGACAGGGTCTGACGGCTACACCTTC. This sequence encodes CSDLKTGSDGYTF.

This clonotype appeared a few times. This sequence joins TRBV2 and TRBJ1-2, with TRBD1 matching 10 bases. The CDR3 runs 15 residues. Germline CDR1 is SNHLY and CDR2 is FYNNEI. J lost 3 bases, V lost 6 bases, and 7 bases had no gene match. The CDR3 spells CASSQGQGVHYGYTF. CDR3 bases: TGTGCCAGCAGCCAAGGACAGGGGGTCCACTATGGCTACACCTTC.